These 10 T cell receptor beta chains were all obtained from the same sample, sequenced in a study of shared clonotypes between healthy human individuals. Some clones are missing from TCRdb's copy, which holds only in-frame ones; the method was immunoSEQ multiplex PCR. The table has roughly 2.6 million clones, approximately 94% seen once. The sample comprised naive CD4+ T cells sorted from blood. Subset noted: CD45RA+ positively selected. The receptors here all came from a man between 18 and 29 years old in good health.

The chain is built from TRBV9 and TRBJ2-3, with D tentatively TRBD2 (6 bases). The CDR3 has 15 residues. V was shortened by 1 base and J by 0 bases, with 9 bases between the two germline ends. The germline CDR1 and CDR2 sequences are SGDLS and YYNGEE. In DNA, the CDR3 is TGTGCCAGCAGCGTATCGACTAGTAGCACAGATACGCAGTATTTT. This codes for CASSVSTSSTDTQYF.

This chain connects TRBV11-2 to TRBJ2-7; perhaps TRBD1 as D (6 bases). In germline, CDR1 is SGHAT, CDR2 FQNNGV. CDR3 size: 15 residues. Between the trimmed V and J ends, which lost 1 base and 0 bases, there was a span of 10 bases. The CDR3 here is CASSLGTASSYEQYF. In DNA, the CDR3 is TGTGCCAGCAGCTTAGGGACAGCGAGCTCCTACGAGCAGTACTTC.

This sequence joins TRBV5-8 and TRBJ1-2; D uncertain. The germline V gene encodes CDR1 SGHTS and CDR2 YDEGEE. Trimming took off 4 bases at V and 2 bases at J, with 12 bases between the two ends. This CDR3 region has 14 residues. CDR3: CASSPTRQNYGYTF. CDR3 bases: TGTGCCAGCAGCCCAACCCGTCAAAACTATGGCTACACCTTC.

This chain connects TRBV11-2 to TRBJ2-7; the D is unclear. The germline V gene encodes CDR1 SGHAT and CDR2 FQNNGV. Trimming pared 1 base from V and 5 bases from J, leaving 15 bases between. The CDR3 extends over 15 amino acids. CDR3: CASSLAYITPHEQYF. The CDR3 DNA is TGTGCCAGCAGCTTAGCCTACATCACCCCGCACGAGCAGTACTTC.

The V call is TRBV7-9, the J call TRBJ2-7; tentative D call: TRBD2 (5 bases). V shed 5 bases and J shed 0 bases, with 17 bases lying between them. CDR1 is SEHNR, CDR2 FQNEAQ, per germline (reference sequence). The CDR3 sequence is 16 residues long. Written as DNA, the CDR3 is TGTGCCAGCAGCCCCGGAGTGGCTGGGAGCTCCTACGAGCAGTACTTC. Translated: CASSPGVAGSSYEQYF.

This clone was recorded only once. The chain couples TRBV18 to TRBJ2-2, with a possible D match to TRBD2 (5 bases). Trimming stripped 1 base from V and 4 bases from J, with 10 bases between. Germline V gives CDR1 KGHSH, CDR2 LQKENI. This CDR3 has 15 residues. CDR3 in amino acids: CASSPRTAGTGELFF. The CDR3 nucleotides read TGTGCCAGCTCACCACGCACGGCGGGCACCGGGGAGCTGTTTTTT.

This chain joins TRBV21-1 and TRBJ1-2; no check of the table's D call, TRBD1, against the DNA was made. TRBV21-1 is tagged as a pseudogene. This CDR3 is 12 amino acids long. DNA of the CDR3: TGTGCCAGCAGCAAAAGGGGAAATGGCTACACCTTC. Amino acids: CASSKRGNGYTF.

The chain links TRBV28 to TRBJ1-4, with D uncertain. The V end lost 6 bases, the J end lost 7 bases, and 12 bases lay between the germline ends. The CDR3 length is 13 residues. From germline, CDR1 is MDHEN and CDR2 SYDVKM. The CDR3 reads CASSPGLSEKLFF. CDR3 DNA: TGTGCCAGCAGCCCGGGCCTGAGTGAAAAACTGTTTTTT.

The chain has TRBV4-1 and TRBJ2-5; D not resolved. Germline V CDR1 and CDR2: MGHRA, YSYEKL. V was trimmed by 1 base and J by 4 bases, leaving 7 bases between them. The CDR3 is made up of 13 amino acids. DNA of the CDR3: TGCGCCAGCAGCCAAGTTCTCCCAGAGACCCAGTACTTC. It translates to CASSQVLPETQYF.

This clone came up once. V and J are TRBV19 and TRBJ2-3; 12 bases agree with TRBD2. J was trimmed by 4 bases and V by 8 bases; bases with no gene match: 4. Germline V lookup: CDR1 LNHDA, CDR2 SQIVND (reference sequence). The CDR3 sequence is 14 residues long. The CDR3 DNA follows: TGTGCCAGTCAGACTAGCGGGAGACCAGATACGCAGTATTTT. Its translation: CASQTSGRPDTQYF.